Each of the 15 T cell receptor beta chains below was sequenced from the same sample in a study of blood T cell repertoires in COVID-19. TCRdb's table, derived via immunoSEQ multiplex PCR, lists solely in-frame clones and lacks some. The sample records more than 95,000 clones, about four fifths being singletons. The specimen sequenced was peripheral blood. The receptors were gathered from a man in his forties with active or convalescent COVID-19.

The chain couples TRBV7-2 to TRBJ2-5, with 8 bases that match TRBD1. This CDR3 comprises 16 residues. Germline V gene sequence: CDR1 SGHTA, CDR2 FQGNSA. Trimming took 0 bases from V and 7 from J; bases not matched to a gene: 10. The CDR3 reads CASSLAVTGDGGTQYF. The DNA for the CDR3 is TGTGCCAGCAGCTTAGCGGTGACAGGGGACGGGGGGACCCAGTACTTC.

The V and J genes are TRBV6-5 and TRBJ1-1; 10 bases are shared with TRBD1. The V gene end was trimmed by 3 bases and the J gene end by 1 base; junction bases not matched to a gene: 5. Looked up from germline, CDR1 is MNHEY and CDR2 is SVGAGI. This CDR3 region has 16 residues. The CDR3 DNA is TGTGCCAGCAGTTATCAGACAGGGGGCCGGAACACTGAAGCTTTCTTT. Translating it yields CASSYQTGGRNTEAFF.

In DNA form, the CDR3 reads TGTGCCAGCAGCAAAGGGGGACAGTCCATTTACAATGAGCAGTTCTTC. Amino acids: CASSKGGQSIYNEQFF. V and J are TRBV4-2 and TRBJ2-1; 7 bases match TRBD1. With 5 bases clipped from V and 4 bases from J, the junction kept 11 bases outside the gene matches. Germline V lookup: CDR1 LGHNA, CDR2 YNFKEQ. This CDR3 is 16 amino acids long.

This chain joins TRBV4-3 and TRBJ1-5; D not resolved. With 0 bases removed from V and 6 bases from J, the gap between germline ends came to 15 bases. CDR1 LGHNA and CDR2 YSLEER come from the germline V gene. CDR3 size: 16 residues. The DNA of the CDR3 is TGCGCCAGCAGCCAAGATATCCAGGTTCAAAGTCAGCCCCAGCATTTT. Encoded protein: CASSQDIQVQSQPQHF.

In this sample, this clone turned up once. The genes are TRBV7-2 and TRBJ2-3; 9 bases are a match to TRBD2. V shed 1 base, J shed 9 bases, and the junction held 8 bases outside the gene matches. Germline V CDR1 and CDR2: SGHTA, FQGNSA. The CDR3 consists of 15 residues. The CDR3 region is CASSLDAGGPSTQYF. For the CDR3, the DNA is TGTGCCAGCAGCTTAGACGCGGGAGGGCCCTCGACGCAGTATTTT.

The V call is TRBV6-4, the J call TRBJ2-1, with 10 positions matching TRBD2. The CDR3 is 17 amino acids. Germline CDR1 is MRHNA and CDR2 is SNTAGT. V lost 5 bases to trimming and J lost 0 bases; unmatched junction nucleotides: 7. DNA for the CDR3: TGTGCCAGCAGTTCTAGCGGGAGCTCAAGCTCCTACAATGAGCAGTTCTTC. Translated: CASSSSGSSSSYNEQFF.

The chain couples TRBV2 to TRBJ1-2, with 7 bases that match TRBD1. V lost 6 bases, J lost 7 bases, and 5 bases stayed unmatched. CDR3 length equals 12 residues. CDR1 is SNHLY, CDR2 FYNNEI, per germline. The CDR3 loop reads CASSDTGAGYTF. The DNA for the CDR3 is TGTGCCAGCAGCGACACAGGGGCTGGCTACACCTTC.

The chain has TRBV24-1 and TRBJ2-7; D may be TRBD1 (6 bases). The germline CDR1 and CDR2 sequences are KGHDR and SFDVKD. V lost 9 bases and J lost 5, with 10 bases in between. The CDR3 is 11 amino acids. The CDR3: CATARGHEQYF. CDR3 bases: TGTGCCACCGCCAGGGGCCACGAGCAGTACTTC.

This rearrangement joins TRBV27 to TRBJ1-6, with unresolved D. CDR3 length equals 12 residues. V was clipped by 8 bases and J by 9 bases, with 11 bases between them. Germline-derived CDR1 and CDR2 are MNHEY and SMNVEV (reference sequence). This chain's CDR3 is CASAGWSSPLHF. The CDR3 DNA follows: TGTGCCAGCGCCGGGTGGAGTTCACCCCTCCACTTT.

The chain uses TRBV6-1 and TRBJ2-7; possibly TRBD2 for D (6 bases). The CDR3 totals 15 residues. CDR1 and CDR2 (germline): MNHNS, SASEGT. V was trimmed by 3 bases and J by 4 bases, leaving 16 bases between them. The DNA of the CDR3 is TGTGCCAGCAGTGATACGGACGGGGACTTTTACGAGCAGTACTTC. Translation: CASSDTDGDFYEQYF.

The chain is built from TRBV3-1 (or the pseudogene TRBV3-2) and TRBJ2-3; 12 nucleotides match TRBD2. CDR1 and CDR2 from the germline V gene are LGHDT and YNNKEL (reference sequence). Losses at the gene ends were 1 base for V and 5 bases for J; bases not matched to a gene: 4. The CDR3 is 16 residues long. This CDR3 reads CASSQGLAGGVDTQYF. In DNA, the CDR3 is TGTGCCAGCAGCCAAGGGCTAGCGGGAGGGGTAGATACGCAGTATTTT.

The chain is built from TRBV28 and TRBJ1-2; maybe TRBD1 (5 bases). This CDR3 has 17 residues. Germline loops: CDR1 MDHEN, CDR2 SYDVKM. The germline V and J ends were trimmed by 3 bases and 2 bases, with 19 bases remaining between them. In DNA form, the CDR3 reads TGTGCCAGCAGTTTCCCCCAAGGACTGGGGGGGAACTATGGCTACACCTTC. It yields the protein CASSFPQGLGGNYGYTF.

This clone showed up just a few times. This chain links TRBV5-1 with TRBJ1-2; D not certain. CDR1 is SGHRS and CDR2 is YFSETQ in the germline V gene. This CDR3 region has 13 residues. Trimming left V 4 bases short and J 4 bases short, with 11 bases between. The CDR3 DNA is TGCGCCAGCAGCCCCGCGACGGGCTATGGCTACACCTTC. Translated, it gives CASSPATGYGYTF.

The CDR3 region has the DNA TGTGCCAGCAGCCAAGATAGCGGGAGTACGCATGGCTACACCTTC. Protein product: CASSQDSGSTHGYTF. The chain is built from TRBV3-1 (or the pseudogene TRBV3-2) and TRBJ1-2; D gene ambiguous. V lost 0 bases and J 6 bases, leaving 14 bases between the germline ends. The CDR3 extends over 15 amino acids. In germline, CDR1 is LGHDT, CDR2 YNNKEL (reference sequence).

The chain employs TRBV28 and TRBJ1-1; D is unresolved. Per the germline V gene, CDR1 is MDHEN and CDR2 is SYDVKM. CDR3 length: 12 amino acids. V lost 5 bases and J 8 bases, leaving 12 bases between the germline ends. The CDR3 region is CASSPQIREAFF. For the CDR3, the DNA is TGTGCCAGCAGTCCCCAGATCAGGGAAGCTTTCTTT. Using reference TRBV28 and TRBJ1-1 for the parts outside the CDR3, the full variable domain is DVKVTQSSRYLVKRTGEKVFLECVQDMDHENMFWYRQDPGLGLRLIYFSYDVKMKEKGDIPEGYSVSREKKERFSLILESASTNQTSMYLCASSPQIREAFFGQGTRLTVV.